This T cell receptor (beta chain) was found in a study of cytomegalovirus exposure and HLA in healthy donors. Study outcomes and limitations: CMV serostatus stood as the only immune exposure information on hand. The study found most TCR sequences rare, yet found some public TCRs in many donors. Later work found most CMV-associated TCR beta chains apparently HLA-restricted.

This CDR3 is 13 amino acids long. V shed 7 bases and J shed 8 bases, with 15 bases lying between them. Germline CDR1 SGDLS, CDR2 YYNGEE. 13 Jbeta primers and 60 Vbeta primers were used for the PCR. The table came from immunoSEQ multiplex PCR; TCRdb's copy has only in-frame clones and leaves some out. The ten top clones account for 17%, within a sample of approximately 50,000 clones. As for this clone: Its target is not known.

This chain uses TRBV9 with TRBJ1-4, with no clear D. Sample: PBMCs. The clonotype was recovered from a male donor in good health and CMV-seronegative. This CDR3 reads CASAGSPLEKLFF. CDR3 coding DNA: TGTGCCAGCGCGGGATCGCCGCTGGAAAAACTGTTTTTT.